The clone carrying this T cell receptor beta chain has a handful of counts. Its specificity is not known. The data originate from a study of early T cells in non-severe SARS-CoV-2 infection. Looking at the study overall: Sequencing of bulk RNA from unsorted whole blood was done, without chain pairing. Study outcomes and limitations: Sequences matched to VDJdb favored anti-spike CD8 responses, while private and CD4 specificities were missed.

The TCR library protocol attached unique molecular identifiers to the individual cDNA molecules. TCRdb passed the 5' RACE reads through MiXCR, listing each CDR3 protein once. The table lists approximately 75,000 distinct CDR3 sequences, roughly 4.8% of them singletons. This CDR3 has 13 amino acids. The trim removed 6 bases at V and 4 bases at J, leaving 7 bases unmatched. The germline V gene encodes CDR1 DFQATT and CDR2 SNEGSKA (reference sequence). This TCR was sampled from an adult who was a healthcare worker with PCR-confirmed SARS-CoV-2 infection or an uninfected control (not recorded which). The donor label of this sample is uncertain. The chain couples TRBV20-1 to TRBJ1-1, with TRBD1 matching over 8 bases. The sample here was whole blood, taken at baseline. The CDR3 nucleotides are TGCAGTGCAACGACAGGGGCCGGCACTGAAGCTTTCTTT. The encoded protein is CSATTGAGTEAFF.